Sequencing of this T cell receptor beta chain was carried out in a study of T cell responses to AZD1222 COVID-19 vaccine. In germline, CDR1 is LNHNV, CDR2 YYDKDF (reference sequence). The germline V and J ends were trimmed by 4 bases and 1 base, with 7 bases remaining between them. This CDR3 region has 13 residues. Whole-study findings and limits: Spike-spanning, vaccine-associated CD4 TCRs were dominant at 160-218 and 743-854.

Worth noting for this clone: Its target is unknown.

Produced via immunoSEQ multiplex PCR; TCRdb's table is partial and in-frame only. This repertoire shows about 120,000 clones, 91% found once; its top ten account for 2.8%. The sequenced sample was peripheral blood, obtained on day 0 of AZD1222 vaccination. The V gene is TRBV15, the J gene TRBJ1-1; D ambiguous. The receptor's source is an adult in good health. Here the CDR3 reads CATSIYGNTEAFF. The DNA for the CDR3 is TGTGCCACCAGCATCTACGGGAACACTGAAGCTTTCTTT.